Following are 10 T cell receptor beta chains from one sample sequenced in a study of blood T cell repertoires in COVID-19 (dated by TCRdb to about 2020). Library construction relied on the immunoSEQ multiplex PCR assay. The source is immuneACCESS, and TCRdb retained only in-frame sequences with V and J called. Part of the clones is not carried over; for the studies checked, unresolved V genes explain less than half of this, and the remainder is unexplained. The sample has around 160,000 clones on record, 84% of them singletons. Of the sample, almost 6% falls within the top ten clones. Material for sequencing was PBMCs or T cells enriched from blood (not recorded which). The receptors come from a woman between 45 and 60 years old who had been exposed to COVID-19.

J is TRBJ2-3 and V is TRBV9; TRBD2 matches at 12 bases. Germline CDR1 reads SGDLS; CDR2 reads YYNGEE. The CDR3 covers 16 residues. Losses at the gene ends were 4 bases for V and 2 bases for J; bases not matched to a gene: 5. CDR3 DNA: TGTGCCAGCAGCCCCCGGACTAGCGGGACCACAGATACGCAGTATTTT. Protein product: CASSPRTSGTTDTQYF.

V gene TRBV7-2 combines with J gene TRBJ1-3; 7 bases align to TRBD1. Germline values: CDR1 SGHTA, CDR2 FQGNSA. The CDR3 covers 16 residues. V gave up 2 bases and J gave up 0 bases; unmatched junction bases: 4. The CDR3 region is CASSLPGQSSGNTIYF. The CDR3 bases are TGTGCCAGCAGCTTACCGGGACAGAGCTCTGGAAACACCATATATTTT.

V is TRBV4-2 and J is TRBJ1-2; 9 nucleotides align to TRBD1. CDR1 and CDR2 (germline): LGHNA, YNFKEQ. The CDR3 contains 13 residues. V lost 1 base and J lost 7; bases outside the gene matches: 1. This CDR3 reads CASSQGTGVGYTF. The CDR3 DNA sequence: TGTGCCAGCAGCCAAGGGACAGGGGTTGGCTACACCTTC.

The DNA of the CDR3 is TGTGCCAGCAGCACCTTTGAGGGTTTTCACTCTGGAAACACCATATATTTT. As protein: CASSTFEGFHSGNTIYF. The chain is built from TRBV13 and TRBJ1-3; D is ambiguous. The germline gives CDR1 PRHDT, CDR2 FYEKMQ (reference sequence). The germline V and J ends were trimmed by 5 bases and 0 bases, with 17 bases remaining between them. The CDR3 covers 17 residues.

The rearrangement joins TRBV5-1 to TRBJ2-3, with D tentatively TRBD2 (6 bases). Between the trimmed V and J ends, which lost 5 bases and 0 bases, there was a span of 16 bases. The CDR3 runs to 16 residues. Germline V gene data show CDR1 as SGHRS and CDR2 as YFSETQ. CDR3 loop: CASSSGVATSTDTQYF. The CDR3 DNA sequence: TGCGCCAGCAGTTCGGGGGTCGCTACTAGCACAGATACGCAGTATTTT.

J is TRBJ2-2 and V is TRBV10-3, with TRBD2 matching over 16 bases. J was trimmed by 5 bases and V by 10 bases; bases with no gene match: 10. CDR1 is ENHRY, CDR2 SYGVKD, per germline. The CDR3 length is 17 residues. CDR3 DNA sequence: TGTGCCACCGCCGGGACTAGCGGGAGGGAAGGAACCGGGGAGCTGTTTTTT. Amino acid sequence: CATAGTSGREGTGELFF.

In this sample, this clone turned up a few times. This sequence joins TRBV7-9 and TRBJ1-1; tentative D call: TRBD1 (5 bases). The CDR3 sequence is 14 residues long. The V end lost 2 bases, the J end lost 5 bases, and 12 bases lay between the germline ends. Germline V gives CDR1 SEHNR, CDR2 FQNEAQ (reference sequence). In DNA, the CDR3 is TGTGCCAGCAGCTTAAAGGCAGGGAGGACTGAAGCTTTCTTT. Its translation is CASSLKAGRTEAFF.

The chain employs TRBV9 and TRBJ2-5; 8 bases line up with TRBD2. CDR1 SGDLS and CDR2 YYNGEE come from the germline V gene. This CDR3 contains 15 residues. V lost 0 bases to trimming and J lost 5 bases; unmatched junction nucleotides: 6. The CDR3 here is CASSVGSGGGETQYF. CDR3 bases: TGTGCCAGCAGCGTAGGTAGTGGCGGGGGGGAGACCCAGTACTTC.

This rearrangement joins TRBV19 to TRBJ2-7; 7 nucleotides match TRBD1. This CDR3 spans 16 amino acids. Germline CDR1 is LNHDA and CDR2 is SQIVND (reference sequence). The V and J ends lost 5 bases and 0 bases, in that order; junction bases with no gene match: 10. DNA of the CDR3: TGTGCCAGTAGTCGCCCCCGGACAGGCCGCTCCTACGAGCAGTACTTC. Translating gives CASSRPRTGRSYEQYF.

The CDR3 sequence is CASSFLAGGVQETQYF. DNA of the CDR3: TGTGCCAGCAGCTTCTTAGCGGGAGGGGTCCAAGAGACCCAGTACTTC. The rearrangement links TRBV7-6 to TRBJ2-5, with TRBD2 matching over 11 bases. The V gene end was trimmed by 3 bases and the J gene end by 1 base; junction bases not matched to a gene: 4. The CDR3 runs to 16 residues. CDR1 and CDR2 (germline): SGHVS, FNYEAQ.